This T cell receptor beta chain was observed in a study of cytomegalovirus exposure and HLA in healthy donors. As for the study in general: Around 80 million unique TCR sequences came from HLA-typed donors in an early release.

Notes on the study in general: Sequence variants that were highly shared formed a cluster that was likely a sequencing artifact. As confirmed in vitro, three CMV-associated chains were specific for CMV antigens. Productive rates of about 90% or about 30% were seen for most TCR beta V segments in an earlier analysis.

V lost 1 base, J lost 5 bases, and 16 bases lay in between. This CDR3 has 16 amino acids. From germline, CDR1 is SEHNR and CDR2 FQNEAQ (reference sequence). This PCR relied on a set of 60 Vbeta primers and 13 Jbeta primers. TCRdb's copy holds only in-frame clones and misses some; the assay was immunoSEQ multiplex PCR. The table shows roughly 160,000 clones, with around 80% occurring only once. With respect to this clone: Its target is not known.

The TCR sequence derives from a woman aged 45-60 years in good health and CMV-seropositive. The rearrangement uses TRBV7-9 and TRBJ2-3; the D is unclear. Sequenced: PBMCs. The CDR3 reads CASSLEGASKGDTQYF. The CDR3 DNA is TGTGCCAGCAGCTTAGAAGGAGCGAGCAAAGGAGATACGCAGTATTTT.